These T cell receptor beta chains were read from a single sample in a study of graft-versus-host responses after intestinal transplantation. No antigens are known for them. Data came from immunoSEQ multiplex PCR; TCRdb stores just in-frame clones and leaves some out. The top ten hold roughly 1.5% of the sample, which has 50,000 to 80,000 clones, 90% to 95% seen once. The sample was unstimulated CD8+ T cells sorted from spleen or lymph node cells, taken before transplant. The source of these receptors is a human donor who was the organ donor for an intestinal transplant. Each CDR3 is given with its conserved first and last residue. D genes are given only for firm matches. Only part of the rows carry a size: once, few, many, or a class if the clone is expanded.

j_call v_call d_call clone_size cdr3_aa cdr3_nt
TRBJ2-5 TRBV5-1 TRBD2 NA CASSWGRGQGETQYF TGCGCCAGCAGCTGGGGGAGGGGCCAGGGTGAGACCCAGTACTTC
TRBJ2-1 TRBV10-3 TRBD2 NA CATQRDLYNEQFF TGTGCCACCCAGCGGGACCTATACAATGAGCAGTTCTTC
TRBJ2-7 TRBV27 TRBD2 NA CASRSGSGLEQYF TGTGCCAGCAGGAGCGGGAGCGGGCTCGAGCAGTACTTC
TRBJ2-7 TRBV5-6 TRBD2 NA CASSLVPGGIYEQYF TGTGCCAGCAGCTTGGTACCGGGAGGGATCTACGAGCAGTACTTC
TRBJ1-5 TRBV19 TRBD1 NA CASSIGTGVYQPQHF TGTGCCAGTAGTATCGGGACAGGGGTCTATCAGCCCCAGCATTTT
TRBJ2-3 TRBV6-8 NA NA CASSLADTQYF TGTGCCAGCAGTTTAGCAGATACGCAGTATTTT
TRBJ2-7 TRBV6-5 NA NA CASSSPADHYEQYF TGTGCCAGCAGTTCCCCCGCGGATCACTACGAGCAGTACTTC
TRBJ1-1 TRBV19 NA NA CASSIRTANTEAFF TGTGCCAGTAGTATCAGGACAGCGAACACTGAAGCTTTCTTT
TRBJ2-3 TRBV6-4 NA NA CASSDSGAADTQYF TGTGCCAGCAGTGACTCGGGAGCTGCAGATACGCAGTATTTT
TRBJ1-1 TRBV6-5 TRBD1 NA CASSYSGTGYTEAFF TGTGCCAGCAGTTACTCCGGGACAGGGTACACTGAAGCTTTCTTT
TRBJ2-3 TRBV4-2 TRBD2 NA CASAPTGTSAADTQYF TGTGCCAGCGCACCAACCGGGACTAGCGCAGCAGATACGCAGTATTTT
TRBJ2-3 TRBV6-1 TRBD1 NA CANQGAEADTQYF TGTGCCAACCAGGGGGCAGAGGCAGATACGCAGTATTTT
TRBJ1-2 TRBV9 TRBD1 NA CASSPNKGAYGYTF TGTGCCAGCAGCCCCAATAAGGGGGCCTATGGCTACACCTTC
TRBJ2-1 TRBV28 NA few CASSLTVGANEQFF TGTGCCAGCAGTTTAACAGTTGGGGCCAATGAGCAGTTCTTC
TRBJ1-3 TRBV28 NA NA CASSLAIWGVYSGNTIYF TGTGCCAGCAGTTTAGCCATCTGGGGCGTCTACTCTGGAAACACCATATATTTT
TRBJ2-1 TRBV6-1 NA NA CASSPQKDSYNEQFF TGTGCCAGCAGTCCCCAAAAGGACTCGTACAATGAGCAGTTCTTC
TRBJ2-3 TRBV28 NA NA CASSEFMYTQYF TGTGCCAGCAGTGAGTTCATGTATACGCAGTATTTT
TRBJ2-1 TRBV16 TRBD1 once CASRRRDRVFYEQFF TGTGCCAGCAGACGCCGGGACAGGGTTTTTTATGAGCAGTTCTTC
TRBJ2-1 TRBV7-3 NA NA CASSLSQGHSYNEQFF TGTGCCAGCAGCTTATCTCAGGGGCACTCCTACAATGAGCAGTTCTTC
TRBJ2-1 TRBV9 NA NA CASSVGGRAGSSYNEQFF TGTGCCAGCAGCGTAGGAGGTAGAGCGGGTAGCTCCTACAATGAGCAGTTCTTC
TRBJ2-7 TRBV7-2 TRBD1 NA CASSFNPRGPPYEQYF TGTGCCAGCAGCTTCAACCCCAGGGGGCCCCCCTACGAGCAGTACTTC
TRBJ2-7 TRBV6-1 TRBD1 NA CASSTRTGGYEQYF TGTGCCAGCAGTACCAGGACAGGGGGATACGAGCAGTACTTC
TRBJ2-7 TRBV15 TRBD1 NA CATSRRTTGDNEQYF TGTGCCACCAGCAGAAGGACCACAGGGGATAACGAGCAGTACTTC
TRBJ2-1 TRBV7-3 NA NA CASSLGLTDNEQFF TGTGCCAGCAGCTTAGGACTGACCGACAATGAGCAGTTCTTC
TRBJ2-2 TRBV5-1 TRBD2 NA CASSRLAGDTGELFF TGCGCCAGCAGCCGACTAGCGGGAGACACCGGGGAGCTGTTTTTT
TRBJ1-4 TRBV10-3 TRBD1 few CAISEHSDRGNEKLFF TGTGCCATCAGTGAACACTCTGACAGGGGGAATGAAAAACTGTTTTTT
TRBJ1-2 TRBV28 NA NA CASSLQGINGYTF TGTGCCAGCAGTTTACAGGGAATAAATGGCTACACCTTC
TRBJ2-5 TRBV10-2 NA NA CASSEEGPLETQYF TGCGCCAGCAGTGAGGAGGGCCCCCTTGAGACCCAGTACTTC
TRBJ1-1 TRBV10-3 TRBD1 NA CAISVTGSFTEAFF TGTGCCATCAGTGTGACAGGGAGTTTCACTGAAGCTTTCTTT
TRBJ2-3 TRBV2 TRBD2 NA CASSEQLAGVVVVEDTQYF TGTGCCAGCAGTGAGCAACTAGCGGGAGTTGTGGTTGTCGAGGATACGCAGTATTTT
TRBJ2-2 TRBV6-6 TRBD1 NA CATRQGAGGELFF TGTGCCACCCGACAGGGGGCGGGCGGGGAGCTGTTTTTT
TRBJ2-7 TRBV2 TRBD1 NA CASRNPDRGSYEQYF TGTGCCAGCAGAAACCCAGACAGGGGAAGCTACGAGCAGTACTTC
TRBJ1-1 TRBV6-5 NA NA CASSQVIRNTEAFF TGTGCCAGCAGTCAGGTGATTCGGAACACTGAAGCTTTCTTT
TRBJ2-2 TRBV6-9 NA NA CASSYLEGLDTGELFF TGTGCCAGCAGTTATTTGGAGGGGCTGGACACCGGGGAGCTGTTTTTT
TRBJ1-1 TRBV28 TRBD1 NA CASSMTGLRGAFF TGTGCCAGCAGTATGACAGGGTTAAGAGGAGCTTTCTTT
TRBJ2-7 TRBV9 TRBD2 NA CASSVGGRASEQYF TGTGCCAGCAGCGTCGGCGGGAGGGCCTCCGAGCAGTACTTC
TRBJ1-1 TRBV2 NA NA CASDSTGNTEAFF TGTGCCAGCGACTCCACCGGGAACACTGAAGCTTTCTTT
TRBJ2-7 TRBV5-4 TRBD2 NA CASSLVAGEFYEQYF TGTGCCAGCAGCTTGGTGGCGGGAGAATTCTACGAGCAGTACTTC
TRBJ2-3 TRBV25-1 NA NA CASSELGEGAQYF TGTGCCAGCAGTGAATTGGGCGAAGGTGCGCAGTATTTT
TRBJ2-7 TRBV7-9 NA NA CASSYLGYEQYF TGTGCCAGCAGTTATCTCGGGTACGAGCAGTACTTC
TRBJ2-3 TRBV19 NA NA CASNSGGWWGTDTQYF TGTGCCAGTAACAGTGGAGGTTGGTGGGGCACAGATACGCAGTATTTT
TRBJ1-2 TRBV7-9 TRBD1 once CASSLGPDRVHGYTF TGTGCCAGCAGCTTAGGCCCCGACAGGGTTCATGGCTACACCTTC
TRBJ2-2 TRBV23-1 TRBD1 NA CASSQSSQQGSAGELFF TGCGCCAGCAGTCAATCGTCCCAACAGGGGTCGGCCGGGGAGCTGTTTTTT
TRBJ1-2 TRBV5-6 TRBD1 once CASSLGTGSYGYTF TGTGCCAGCAGCTTGGGGACAGGGAGTTATGGCTACACCTTC